The 29 T cell receptor beta chains presented below share a single source sample, sequenced in a study of tumor and adjacent non-tumor tissue in lung cancer. This sample's RNA came from whole unsorted tissue. The normal lung tissue was taken more than 3 cm from the tumor edge. The library came from three nested PCR rounds adapted from ARM-PCR protocols. Each CDR3 protein gets one entry after TCRdb re-called the multiplex PCR reads with MiXCR. The sample shows about 86,000 distinct CDR3 sequences, approximately 73% of them seen only once. The sequenced sample consisted of distant non-tumor lung tissue. Receptor source: a woman between 50 and 59 years old with non-small cell lung cancer.

Comments on this clonotype: Without the conserved terminal phenylalanine or tryptophan, this CDR3 likely stems from a read error. No DNA is shown, since the ends of the CDR3 on it are uncertain; the CDR3 is the one TCRdb lists. V gene TRBV11-2 combines with J gene TRBJ2-1; the table's D gene call, TRBD2, was not cross checked with the DNA. Germline loops: CDR1 SGHAT, CDR2 FQNNGV. Ends included, the CDR3 has 16 residues. The chain's CDR3 is CASSFVQGPPHNEEFS.

With regard to this clonotype: The junction departs from germline at one end; a sequencing error may be responsible. The chain combines TRBV10-3 with TRBJ2-2; 10 bases agree with TRBD2. CDR1 and CDR2 (germline): ENHRY, SYGVKD. The CDR3 runs to 15 residues. CDR3 coding DNA: TGCGCCTTCAGTGATCAGCGGGAGGGCACCGGGGAGCTGTTTTTT. This sequence encodes CAFSDQREGTGELFF.

As regards this clonotype: The CDR3 does not close with the conserved phenylalanine or tryptophan, likely indicating a read error. No DNA is shown, since the ends of the CDR3 on it are uncertain; the CDR3 is the one TCRdb lists. The chain is built from TRBV28 and TRBJ2-7; the DNA was not used to check the table's D call, TRBD2. Germline-derived CDR1 and CDR2 are MDHEN and SYDVKM. The CDR3 totals 16 residues, both ends included. The CDR3 loop reads CANSPIAGGPRTEKYS.

This clonotype was seen a single time. At one boundary the junction diverges from the germline segment, which might be a read error. The gene calls are TRBV29-1 and TRBJ2-7; 8 nucleotides match TRBD2. CDR1 is SQVTM, CDR2 ANQGSEA, per germline. This CDR3 spans 15 amino acids. The DNA for the CDR3 is TGCAGTGTCATGACCGGCGGGGGGCTCTCCTACAAGCAGTACTTC. It translates to CSVMTGGGLSYKQYF.

As concerns this clonotype: Because the CDR3's place on the DNA is in doubt, the DNA is left out and the CDR3 is given as listed by TCRdb. The V gene is TRBV30, the J gene TRBJ2-2. The CDR3 has 13 residues if both end residues are counted. CDR1 is GTSNPN, CDR2 SVGIG, per germline (reference sequence). CDR3 protein: CAWARGNTGELYF.

Within the sample, this clonotype is medium-sized. The V and J genes are TRBV6-6 and TRBJ2-7; 11 nucleotides line up with TRBD1. The CDR3 totals 16 residues. From germline, CDR1 is MNHNY and CDR2 SVGAGI (reference sequence). Germline trimming cut 5 bases from V and 4 bases from J; bases unmatched to any gene: 10. The CDR3 loop reads CASSLFSGQGAYEQYF. CDR3 coding DNA: TGTGCCAGCAGTCTCTTCAGCGGACAGGGGGCATACGAGCAGTACTTC.

As to this clonotype: This may be a read error: a much more frequent sequence differs by one nucleotide. The gene calls are TRBV10-2 and TRBJ1-1; D gene ambiguous. With 4 bases removed from V and 2 bases from J, the gap between germline ends came to 8 bases. CDR1 WSHSY and CDR2 SAAADI come from the germline V gene. CDR3 length equals 13 residues. The CDR3 DNA follows: TGCGCCAGCAGTGGGGGAATCAACACTGAAGCTTTCTTT. Protein: CASSGGINTEAFF.

To note about this clonotype: One end of the junction is discordant with germline, which a read error may explain. This chain joins TRBV6-2 or TRBV6-3 and TRBJ2-5; TRBD2 matches 8 bases. The length of the CDR3 is 15 residues. The germline V gene encodes CDR1 MNHEY and CDR2 SVGEGT. The CDR3 bases are TGTGTCAGCACTATCGTCGGGAGGGGAGAAGAGACCCAGTACTTC. This translates into CVSTIVGRGEETQYF.

A word on this clonotype: Lacking the conserved final phenylalanine or tryptophan, this CDR3 likely reflects a read error. No DNA is shown, since the ends of the CDR3 on it are uncertain; the CDR3 is the one TCRdb lists. The gene calls are TRBV11-2 and TRBJ1-5; TRBD1 reflects the table's D call only, with no check against the DNA. A total of 17 residues make up the CDR3, ends included. The V gene's germline CDR1 is SGHAT and CDR2 FQNNGV. This CDR3 reads CASSLDGMTGSDQHKHS.

Worth noting for this clonotype: The junction does not match germline at one end; this may be a read error. The V call is TRBV12-3 or TRBV12-4, the J call TRBJ2-6; D remains unclear. The CDR3 sequence is 13 residues long. The CDR3 sequence: CASSSFGANVLTF. For the CDR3, the DNA is TGCGCCAGCAGTTCGTTTGGGGCCAACGTCCTGACTTTC.

In regard to this clonotype: This sequence may be a read error, since a much larger clone differs from it by one base. The chain carries TRBV29-1 and TRBJ1-5; D ambiguous. This CDR3 has 13 residues. Trimming pared 2 bases from V and 9 bases from J, leaving 14 bases between. Germline V CDR1 and CDR2: SQVTM, ANQGSEA. The CDR3 spells CSVETIQGRPQHF. The CDR3 DNA is TGCAGCGTTGAAACGATACAAGGTCGGCCCCAGCATTTT.

A word on this clonotype: Since no conserved phenylalanine or tryptophan closes the CDR3, a read error is the likely cause. The gene calls are TRBV6-5 and TRBJ1-2; D is unresolved. CDR1 and CDR2 from the germline V gene are MNHEY and SVGAGI. CDR3 length: 12 residues. The V gene lost 10 bases and the J gene lost 8 bases, with 17 bases spanning the gap. As DNA, the CDR3 is TGTGCCACTCAGAGAGGTTTGCACGGCTACACCTCC. This encodes CATQRGLHGYTS.

Notes on this clonotype: In this CDR3 the conserved last residue, phenylalanine or tryptophan, is missing, so a read error is likely. This chain links TRBV11-2 with TRBJ2-3; tentatively, D is TRBD2 (6 bases). This CDR3 has 16 residues. CDR1 SGHAT and CDR2 FQNNGV come from the germline V gene. The chain's CDR3 is CANSLLGQLATDTQYL. CDR3 nucleotide sequence: TGTGCCAACAGCTTGTTGGGCCAGCTAGCGACAGATACGCAGTATTTG.

The rearrangement joins TRBV5-5 to TRBJ2-1; 7 nucleotides line up with TRBD2. The CDR3 extends over 16 amino acids. V was clipped by 9 bases and J by 5 bases; unmatched bases: 17. In germline, CDR1 is SGHKS, CDR2 YYEKEE (reference sequence). CDR3 loop: CANRNWEGPSHNEQFF. The DNA of the CDR3 is TGTGCCAACAGAAATTGGGAGGGACCGTCACACAATGAGCAGTTCTTC.

This clonotype was seen a handful of times. J is TRBJ1-2 and V is TRBV30; possible D gene TRBD1, 5 bases. V was cut by 5 bases and J by 5 bases, with 15 bases left in between. The CDR3 extends over 13 amino acids. Germline CDR1 is GTSNPN and CDR2 is SVGIG (reference sequence). DNA of the CDR3: TGTGCCTGGGGCAGGGACCTGGGATATGGCTACACCTTC. Translated, it gives CAWGRDLGYGYTF. Together with reference TRBV30 and TRBJ1-2, the CDR3 gives the full variable domain: SQTIHQWPATLVQPVGSPLSLECTVEGTSNPNLYWYRQAAGRGLQLLFYSVGIGQISSEVPQNLSASRPQDRQFILSSKKLLLSDSGFYLCAWGRDLGYGYTFGSGTRLTVV.

A word on this clonotype: At one of its ends the junction is not consistent with the germline gene, which may arise from a read error. The chain combines TRBV6-5 with TRBJ2-1, with D uncertain. The CDR3 runs to 17 residues. Germline lookup yields CDR1 MNHEY and CDR2 SVGAGI. The CDR3 sequence is CASSYSVAPNSYNEQFF. CDR3 sequence (DNA): TGTGCCAGTAGTTACTCCGTTGCCCCCAACTCCTACAATGAGCAGTTCTTC.

About this clonotype itself: A much larger clone differs by one base, so this may be a read error. The chain has TRBV7-2 and TRBJ2-3; D is unclear. The length of the CDR3 is 15 residues. The V end lost 4 bases, the J end lost 4 bases, and 15 bases lay between the germline ends. The V gene's germline CDR1 is SGHTA and CDR2 FQGNSA. This CDR3 reads CASSSDRAGPDTQYF. CDR3 bases: TGTGCCAGCAGCTCGGACCGGGCAGGCCCAGATACGCAGTATTTT.

Concerning this clonotype itself: At one boundary the junction diverges from the germline segment, which might be a read error. The chain uses TRBV10-3 and TRBJ1-2; no clear D. Germline assignment: CDR1 ENHRY and CDR2 SYGVKD. The CDR3 covers 14 residues. The CDR3 protein is CATSGHGEAYGYTF. The CDR3 DNA follows: TGTGCCACCTCTGGGCATGGGGAGGCCTATGGGTACACCTTC.

Turning to this clonotype: Compared with germline, one end of the junction differs, possibly owing to a read error. The chain carries TRBV28 and TRBJ2-1, with TRBD2 matching 7 bases. CDR3 length: 16 amino acids. Germline V gene sequence: CDR1 MDHEN, CDR2 SYDVKM. The DNA for the CDR3 is TGCGCCAGCAGTTTAGGGACTAACGACAAATACAATGAGCAGTTCTTC. Translated: CASSLGTNDKYNEQFF.

The chain uses TRBV28 and TRBJ2-3; D is possibly TRBD2 (5 bases). Germline V lookup: CDR1 MDHEN, CDR2 SYDVKM. The CDR3 is made up of 13 amino acids. V was pared by 6 bases and J by 8 bases, with 15 bases between. The CDR3 DNA follows: TGTGCCAGCAGACCCAGACGGGAAGGTACGCAGTATTTT. Protein sequence: CASRPRREGTQYF.

As concerns this clonotype: The CDR3 does not end in the conserved phenylalanine or tryptophan, so this is likely a read error. The chain recombines TRBV6-5 with TRBJ2-7, with 10 bases that match TRBD1. CDR1 is MNHEY and CDR2 is SVGAGI in the germline V gene. J lost 3 bases, V lost 7 bases, and 12 bases had no gene match. The CDR3 sequence is 16 residues long. The CDR3 loop is CASTKNPGTGVYEQYL. As DNA, the CDR3 is TGTGCCAGCACCAAAAACCCCGGGACAGGGGTCTACGAGCAGTACCTC.

The V gene is TRBV30, the J gene TRBJ2-7; D might be TRBD2 (6 bases). V was clipped by 4 bases and J by 2 bases, with 12 bases between them. CDR1 is GTSNPN and CDR2 is SVGIG in the germline V gene (reference sequence). This CDR3 spans 13 amino acids. As DNA, the CDR3 is TGTGCCTGGAAGGACGGGAGCCCCTACGAGCAGTACTTC. Translated, it gives CAWKDGSPYEQYF.

This clonotype has only one observation. The germline gene is not matched at one end of the junction; a read error may be the cause. The V gene is TRBV4-1, the J gene TRBJ2-7; 9 bases line up with TRBD1. This CDR3 spans 15 amino acids. CDR1 is MGHRA, CDR2 YSYEKL, per germline. CDR3 nucleotide sequence: TGCGCCAGCAGCATGTCCGGGACAGGGACCCATGAGCACTACTTC. The encoded protein is CASSMSGTGTHEHYF.

V is TRBV5-5 and J is TRBJ2-7, with 10 nucleotides matching TRBD1. The CDR3 covers 15 residues. V shed 1 base, J shed 8 bases, and the junction held 9 bases outside the gene matches. Germline V gene lookup returns CDR1 SGHKS and CDR2 YYEKEE (reference sequence). The CDR3 sequence is CASSLSGQGSYKQYF. In nucleotides, the CDR3 is TGTGCCAGCAGCTTGTCGGGACAGGGGAGTTACAAGCAGTACTTC.

This clonotype came up once. V and J are TRBV12-3 or TRBV12-4 and TRBJ2-7, with D perhaps matching TRBD2 (5 bases). The CDR3 is made up of 11 amino acids. V was shortened by 9 bases and J by 7 bases, with 13 bases between the two germline ends. The CDR3 reads CARSSWREQYF. Here the CDR3 DNA reads TGTGCCAGGTCGTCCTGGAGGGAGCAGTACTTC.

The chain carries TRBV10-3 and TRBJ2-7, with 9 bases lining up with TRBD2. CDR3 length: 16 amino acids. Germline lookup yields CDR1 ENHRY and CDR2 SYGVKD. The CDR3 sequence: CTISESSSGNGYEQYF. DNA for the CDR3: TGTACTATCAGTGAGTCGTCTAGCGGGAATGGGTACGAGCAGTACTTC.

This clonotype qualifies as medium-sized. This chain joins TRBV5-4 and TRBJ2-5, with TRBD1 identical over 8 bases. CDR3 length: 13 residues. V dropped 3 bases and J dropped 3; count of bases not matched to a gene: 1. In germline, CDR1 is SGHNT, CDR2 YYREEE (reference sequence). The CDR3 nucleotides read TGTGCCAGCAGCTCACAGGGGGAAGAGACCCAGTACTTC. Translation gives CASSSQGEETQYF.

In the case of this clonotype: Compared with germline, one end of the junction differs, possibly owing to a read error. The chain couples TRBV12-3 or TRBV12-4 to TRBJ2-5; 12 nucleotides agree with TRBD2. The CDR3 consists of 17 residues. CDR3 sequence: CASSLFSGTSGLKTQYF. DNA of the CDR3: TGTGCCAGCAGTTTATTTTCCGGGACTAGCGGGCTTAAGACCCAATACTTC.

The V and J genes are TRBV6-1 and TRBJ2-7, with unresolved D. Germline V lookup: CDR1 MNHNS, CDR2 SASEGT. This CDR3 is 14 amino acids long. Deletions cut 8 bases from V and 5 bases from J, with 19 bases between. The CDR3 coding sequence is TGTGCCAGCTTATCCAACTCCTCAAGGAACGAGCAGTACTTC. Protein product: CASLSNSSRNEQYF.